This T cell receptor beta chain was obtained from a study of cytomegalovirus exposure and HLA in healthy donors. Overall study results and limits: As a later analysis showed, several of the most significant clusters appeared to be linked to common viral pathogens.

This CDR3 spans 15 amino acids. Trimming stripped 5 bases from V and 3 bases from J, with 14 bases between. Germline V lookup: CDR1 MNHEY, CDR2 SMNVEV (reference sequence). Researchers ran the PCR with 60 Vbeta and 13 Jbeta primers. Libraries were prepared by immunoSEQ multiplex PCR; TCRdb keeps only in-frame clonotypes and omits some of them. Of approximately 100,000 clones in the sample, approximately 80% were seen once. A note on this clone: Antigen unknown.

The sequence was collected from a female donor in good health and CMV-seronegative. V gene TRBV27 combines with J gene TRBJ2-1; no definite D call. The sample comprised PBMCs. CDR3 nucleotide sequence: TGTGCCAGCAGTCCCCAAAACTCCTTCTACAATGAGCAGTTCTTC. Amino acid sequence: CASSPQNSFYNEQFF.